A selection of T cell receptor beta chains follows, all from one sample in a study of T cells in Graves' hyperthyroidism and ophthalmopathy. Each CDR3 protein is one row after TCRdb ran MiXCR on the multiplex PCR reads. The repertoire holds 640,000 or so distinct CDR3 sequences, with around 15% as singletons. Specimen: blood. These receptors originate from a woman aged 40 to 49 with Graves' ophthalmopathy. Both conserved end residues are part of each CDR3. The D gene is left open where the match is weak. For some rows the clone size is stated as once, few or many, or as a class when expanded; others skip it.

D	V	size	J	DNA	CDR3
NA	TRBV6-2/TRBV6-3	many	TRBJ2-5	TGTGCCAGCAGTTACTCGAACCCGGCGAAAGAGACCCAGTACTTC	CASSYSNPAKETQYF
TRBD1	TRBV12-3/TRBV12-4	few	TRBJ1-2	TGTGCCAGCAGTTTTTCTGACAGGGGCCATGGCTACACCTTC	CASSFSDRGHGYTF
TRBD2	TRBV2	once	TRBJ2-5	TGTGCCAGCAGGACCGGGACTAGCGGGGCACAAGAGACCCAGTACTTC	CASRTGTSGAQETQYF
NA	TRBV4-3	many	TRBJ1-5	TGCGCCAGCAGCCAAGGAGGCATGAATCAGCCCCAGCATTTT	CASSQGGMNQPQHF
NA	TRBV2	many	TRBJ1-1	TGTGCCAGGAACGACGTTGAAAGGCGGTCGAACACTGAAGCTTTCTTT	CARNDVERRSNTEAFF
TRBD2	TRBV15	many	TRBJ2-7	TGTGCCACCAGCAGCGCCGACAGCGGGGGGACCTACGAGCAGTACTTC	CATSSADSGGTYEQYF
TRBD2	TRBV7-9	many	TRBJ2-5	TGTGCCAGCAGCCCAGGACTAGCGGGAGATCAGACCCAGTACTTC	CASSPGLAGDQTQYF
NA	TRBV19	many	TRBJ1-2	TGTGCCAGTACACCTTCAGGGGACTATGGCTACACCTTC	CASTPSGDYGYTF
TRBD2	TRBV7-2	NA	TRBJ2-7	TGTGCCAGCAGCCCTCAAGCGGGAATCTCCTACGAGCAGTACTTC	CASSPQAGISYEQYF
NA	TRBV5-1	NA	TRBJ1-1	TGCGCCAGCAGCTTGTCAGGGGTCGGGAGCACTGAAGCTTTCTTT	CASSLSGVGSTEAFF
NA	TRBV2	many	TRBJ1-2	TGTGCCAGCAGTGAGGGAGGGGGAAACTATGGCTACACCTTC	CASSEGGGNYGYTF
TRBD2	TRBV6-1	many	TRBJ2-5	TGTGCCAGCGCTAGCGGGGAGGCGGAGACCCAGTACTTC	CASASGEAETQYF
TRBD1	TRBV29-1	many	TRBJ1-1	TGCAGCGTTGAATGGCAGGGGGCCATGAACACTGAAGCTTTCTTT	CSVEWQGAMNTEAFF
TRBD2	TRBV11-2	few	TRBJ2-3	TGTGCCAGCAGCTCCCTACTAGCGGGAGAGTCGACAGATACGCAGTATTTT	CASSSLLAGESTDTQYF
NA	TRBV7-2	few	TRBJ2-5	TGTGCCAGCAGCTTTGTGGGGAGAGAGACCCAGTACTTC	CASSFVGRETQYF
NA	TRBV19	many	TRBJ1-2	TGTGCCAGTAGTGTCGTCAGGGTGGGGACCGCTAACTATGGCTACACCTTC	CASSVVRVGTANYGYTF
NA	TRBV27	many	TRBJ2-7	TGTGCCAGCGGCCATATCTACGAGCAGTACTTC	CASGHIYEQYF
NA	TRBV7-8	many	TRBJ1-5	TGTGCCAGCAGCTCACAGGGAGATCAGCCCCAGCATTTT	CASSSQGDQPQHF
NA	TRBV28	many	TRBJ2-5	TGTGCCAGCAGTCCACCCGTGGCAGGGCCAGAGACCCAGTACTTC	CASSPPVAGPETQYF
TRBD2	TRBV9	many	TRBJ2-5	TGTGCCAGCAGCGTAGCTATAGCGGGAGGGCCGGAGACCCAGTACTTC	CASSVAIAGGPETQYF
TRBD1	TRBV28	NA	TRBJ1-2	TGTGCCAGCACTTCCACGACAGGGCTTGGCTACACCTTC	CASTSTTGLGYTF
NA	TRBV6-1	once	TRBJ2-7	TGTGCCAGCAGAAGACAAACCTACGAGCAGTACTTC	CASRRQTYEQYF
TRBD2	TRBV14	many	TRBJ2-5	TGTGCCAGCAGCCGACCCTCTTTAGCGGGACAAGAGACCCAGTACTTC	CASSRPSLAGQETQYF
NA	TRBV7-2	NA	TRBJ1-1	TGTGCCAGCAGCACCCGCTTTGTTAACACTGAAGCTTTCTTT	CASSTRFVNTEAFF
NA	TRBV30	few	TRBJ1-2	TGTGCCTGGAGTGCGGAAGGGGCCCTGGGTATGGACTATGGCTACACCTTC	CAWSAEGALGMDYGYTF